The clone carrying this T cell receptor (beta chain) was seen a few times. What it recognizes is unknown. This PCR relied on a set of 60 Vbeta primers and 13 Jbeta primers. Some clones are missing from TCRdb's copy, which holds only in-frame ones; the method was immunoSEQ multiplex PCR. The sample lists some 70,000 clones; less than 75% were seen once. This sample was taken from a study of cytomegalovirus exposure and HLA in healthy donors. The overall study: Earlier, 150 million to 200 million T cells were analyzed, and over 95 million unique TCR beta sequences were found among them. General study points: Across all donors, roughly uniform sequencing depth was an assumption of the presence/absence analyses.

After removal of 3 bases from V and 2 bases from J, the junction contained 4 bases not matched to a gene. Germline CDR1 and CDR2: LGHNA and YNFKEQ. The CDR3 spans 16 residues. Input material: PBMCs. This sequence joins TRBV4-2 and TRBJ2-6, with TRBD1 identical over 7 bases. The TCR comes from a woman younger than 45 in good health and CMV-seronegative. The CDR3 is CASSQQGGAGANVLTF. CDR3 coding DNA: TGTGCCAGCAGCCAGCAAGGGGGCGCTGGGGCCAACGTCCTGACTTTC.